This TCR beta chain was found in a study of blood T cell repertoires in COVID-19. This clone was picked up a small number of times. This CDR3 contains 18 residues. Germline-derived CDR1 and CDR2 are SGHTA and FQGNSA. With 4 bases clipped from V and 4 bases from J, the junction kept 13 bases outside the gene matches. Clones were read by immunoSEQ multiplex PCR, and TCRdb kept only the in-frame ones, dropping some. The table shows approximately 82,000 clones, with 70% to 90% occurring only once. Sequencing used peripheral blood. This chain joins TRBV7-2 and TRBJ2-6; 7 nucleotides line up with TRBD1. This clonotype was obtained from a human donor in a cohort sampled during active COVID-19. The CDR3: CASSSHPLKGAGANVLTF. The DNA of the CDR3 is TGTGCCAGCAGCTCCCACCCGTTAAAGGGGGCAGGGGCCAACGTCCTGACTTTC.